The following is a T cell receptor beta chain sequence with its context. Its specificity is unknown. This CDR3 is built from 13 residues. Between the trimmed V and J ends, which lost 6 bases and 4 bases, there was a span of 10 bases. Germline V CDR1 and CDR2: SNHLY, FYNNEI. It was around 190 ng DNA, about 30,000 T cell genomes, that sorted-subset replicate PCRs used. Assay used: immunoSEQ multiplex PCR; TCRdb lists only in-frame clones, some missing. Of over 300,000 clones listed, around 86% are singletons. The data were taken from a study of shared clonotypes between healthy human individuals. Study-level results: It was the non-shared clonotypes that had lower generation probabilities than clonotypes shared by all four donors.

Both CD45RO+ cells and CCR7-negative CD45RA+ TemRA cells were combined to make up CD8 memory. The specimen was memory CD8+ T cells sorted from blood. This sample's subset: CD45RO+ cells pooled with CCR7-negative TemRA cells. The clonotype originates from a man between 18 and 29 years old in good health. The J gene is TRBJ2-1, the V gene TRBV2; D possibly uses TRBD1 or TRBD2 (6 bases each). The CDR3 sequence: CASSQGGYNEQFF. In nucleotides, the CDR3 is TGTGCCAGCAGCCAAGGGGGGTACAATGAGCAGTTCTTC.